These T cell receptor beta chains were read from a single sample in a study of T cells in Graves' hyperthyroidism and ophthalmopathy. Each CDR3 protein gets one entry after TCRdb re-called the multiplex PCR reads with MiXCR. The sample carries roughly 300,000 distinct CDR3 sequences, about 20% recorded once. The sample was blood. These receptors all come from a woman in her forties or fifties with Graves' hyperthyroidism. Each CDR3 is given with its conserved first and last residue.

V gene	J gene	CDR3 protein
TRBV6-1	TRBJ2-2	CASRRTSGGSNTGELFF
TRBV5-1	TRBJ2-5	CASTPIAGAKETQYF
TRBV7-8	TRBJ2-1	CASSLEGRGYNEQFF
TRBV7-8	TRBJ1-2	CASSLLRVGGYTF
TRBV20-1	TRBJ1-5	CSAILPGQLNQPQHF
TRBV6-2/TRBV6-3	TRBJ2-5	CASSFMGMTQYF
TRBV11-2	TRBJ2-5	CASSARTGARETQYF
TRBV3-1	TRBJ2-3	CASSQGQGDSDTQYF
TRBV7-9	TRBJ1-5	CASWTGNQPQHF
TRBV7-8	TRBJ1-2	CASSLVAGDGYTF
TRBV28	TRBJ1-6	CASSFNRENSPLHF
TRBV6-1	TRBJ2-3	CASSKPGLAGGTDTQYF
TRBV20-1	TRBJ2-1	CSAREGTSSYNEQFF
TRBV27	TRBJ2-7	CASSLSLAGAGEQYF
TRBV7-8	TRBJ1-6	CASSSGPRQSSYNSPLHF
TRBV7-8	TRBJ2-3	CASSLATPGLSTDTQYF
TRBV7-9	TRBJ2-2	CASSPRQGRDTGELFF
TRBV5-4	TRBJ1-1	CASSSWSLNTEAFF
TRBV10-2	TRBJ2-1	CASEGDNRGTINEQFF
TRBV12-3/TRBV12-4	TRBJ1-6	CASTLGISSYNSPLHF
TRBV12-3/TRBV12-4	TRBJ1-2	CASSLGQDYGYTF
TRBV2	TRBJ2-3	CASLGLAPDTQYF